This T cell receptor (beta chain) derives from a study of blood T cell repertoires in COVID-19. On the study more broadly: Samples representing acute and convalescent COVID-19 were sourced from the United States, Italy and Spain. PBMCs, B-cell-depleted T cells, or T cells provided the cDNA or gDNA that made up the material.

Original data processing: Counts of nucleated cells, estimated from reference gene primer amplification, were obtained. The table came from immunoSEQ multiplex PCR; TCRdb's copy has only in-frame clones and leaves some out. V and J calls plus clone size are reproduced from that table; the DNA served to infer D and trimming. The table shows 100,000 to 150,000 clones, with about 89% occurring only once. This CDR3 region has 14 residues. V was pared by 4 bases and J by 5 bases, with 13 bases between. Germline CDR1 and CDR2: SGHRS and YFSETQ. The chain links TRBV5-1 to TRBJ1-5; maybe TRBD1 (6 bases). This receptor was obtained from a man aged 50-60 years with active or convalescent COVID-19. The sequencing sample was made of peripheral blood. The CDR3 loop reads CASSTGHGDQPQHF. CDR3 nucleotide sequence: TGCGCCAGCAGCACGGGACACGGAGATCAGCCCCAGCATTTT.